The 26 T cell receptor beta chains presented below share a single source sample, sequenced in a study of hypomethylating agent response in myelodysplastic syndrome. The protocol was immunoSEQ multiplex PCR, while the TCRdb copy is restricted to in-frame clones and leaves out a portion. The table includes 2,500 to 3,500 clones, more than 65% detected once. The input for sequencing was bone marrow, taken before or after starting hypomethylating agent treatment for myelodysplastic syndrome (not recorded which). The receptor source for this set is a human donor with myelodysplastic syndrome.

This clone was observed a few times. The gene calls are TRBV6-6 and TRBJ2-7; D unresolved. Trimming cost V 0 bases and J 3 bases, with 6 bases left between them. This CDR3 spans 13 amino acids. In germline, CDR1 is MNHNY, CDR2 SVGAGI (reference sequence). CDR3 nucleotide sequence: TGTGCCAGCAGTTACTCGAAAGTCTACGAGCAGTACTTC. This encodes CASSYSKVYEQYF.

This clone appeared once. This chain joins TRBV7-2 and TRBJ2-2; the D is unclear. Germline lookup yields CDR1 SGHTA and CDR2 FQGNSA. V gave up 2 bases and J gave up 0 bases, with 7 bases separating them. The CDR3 length is 15 residues. This CDR3 is CASSLQTANTGELFF. CDR3 DNA: TGTGCCAGCAGCTTACAGACGGCGAACACCGGGGAGCTGTTTTTT.

J is TRBJ2-3 and V is TRBV5-1; no reliable D call. This CDR3 comprises 11 residues. The V gene lost 2 bases and the J gene lost 5 bases, with 3 bases spanning the gap. CDR1 SGHRS and CDR2 YFSETQ come from the germline V gene. In nucleotides, the CDR3 is TGCGCCAGCAGCTTAGAAGATACGCAGTATTTT. Its translation is CASSLEDTQYF.

This chain joins TRBV9 and TRBJ1-6; D call uncertain. The CDR3 covers 16 residues. V lost 0 bases, J lost 0 bases, and 7 bases lay in between. The V gene's germline CDR1 is SGDLS and CDR2 YYNGEE. The CDR3 sequence is CASSVAPSSYNSPLHF. The CDR3 nucleotides are TGTGCCAGCAGCGTAGCTCCCAGCTCCTATAATTCACCCCTCCACTTT.

This chain connects TRBV19 to TRBJ1-3, with D unresolved. The CDR3 has 12 residues. The ends were cut back, 5 bases at V and 9 bases at J, with 11 bases in the middle. Germline lookup yields CDR1 LNHDA and CDR2 SQIVND (reference sequence). The CDR3 nucleotides read TGTGCCAGTAGTTTTATGGACGCCACCATATATTTT. Protein: CASSFMDATIYF.

The chain has TRBV30 and TRBJ1-6; TRBD1 agrees at 7 bases. The CDR3 is made up of 11 amino acids. Germline values: CDR1 GTSNPN, CDR2 SVGIG (reference sequence). V lost 0 bases, J lost 17 bases, and 4 bases stayed unmatched. The CDR3 bases are TGTGCCTGGAGTGTACGGCAGGGGGTCCACTTT. This codes for CAWSVRQGVHF.

The genes are TRBV5-1 and TRBJ2-2; 8 nucleotides line up with TRBD1. V was clipped by 4 bases and J by 7 bases; unmatched bases: 6. The CDR3 has 14 amino acids. Germline V lookup: CDR1 SGHRS, CDR2 YFSETQ. CDR3 coding DNA: TGCGCCAGCAGCGAATCACAGGGGGGCGGGGAGCTGTTTTTT. Translating it yields CASSESQGGGELFF.

The genes are TRBV19 and TRBJ1-1; a weak D match, TRBD1 (6 bases). Trimming removed 7 bases from V and 3 bases from J, with 12 bases in between. Germline CDR1 reads LNHDA; CDR2 reads SQIVND (reference sequence). The length of the CDR3 is 13 residues. The CDR3: CASNRVWDTEAFF. The CDR3 DNA sequence: TGTGCCAGTAACAGGGTTTGGGACACTGAAGCTTTCTTT. The whole variable domain, filled in from reference TRBV19 and TRBJ1-1, reads DGGITQSPKYLFRKEGQNVTLSCEQNLNHDAMYWYRQDPGQGLRLIYYSQIVNDFQKGDIAEGYSVSREKKESFPLTVTSAQKNPTAFYLCASNRVWDTEAFFGQGTRLTVV.

This clone has just one count. The V gene is TRBV28, the J gene TRBJ2-7; D perhaps matches TRBD1 (5 bases). The CDR3 totals 11 residues. The germline gives CDR1 MDHEN, CDR2 SYDVKM. V lost 10 bases, J lost 3 bases, and 10 bases lay in between. As DNA, the CDR3 is TGTGCCACCCGACAGAACTACGAGCAGTACTTC. It is translated as CATRQNYEQYF.

The V call is TRBV7-2, the J call TRBJ2-7, with D tentatively TRBD2 (5 bases). This CDR3 is built from 13 residues. Trimming removed 5 bases at V and 4 bases at J, with 12 bases between. Germline CDR1 SGHTA, CDR2 FQGNSA. This CDR3 reads CASSPGLGYEQYF. Here the CDR3 DNA reads TGTGCCAGCAGCCCAGGACTGGGGTACGAGCAGTACTTC.

This chain connects TRBV7-9 to TRBJ2-7, with TRBD2 matching 11 bases. Germline V gene lookup returns CDR1 SEHNR and CDR2 FQNEAQ (reference sequence). This CDR3 has 15 amino acids. Trimming removed 3 bases from V and 0 bases from J; junction bases left unmatched: 1. Written as DNA, the CDR3 is TGTGCCAGCAGCTTTGGGACTAGCGGCTCCTACGAGCAGTACTTC. This encodes CASSFGTSGSYEQYF.

This sequence joins TRBV6-1 and TRBJ1-2; unclear D gene. The V gene's germline CDR1 is MNHNS and CDR2 SASEGT. Trimming pared 1 base from V and 9 bases from J, leaving 12 bases between. This CDR3 is built from 13 residues. The DNA of the CDR3 is TGTGCCAGCAGTGAAGAGGCAGCCCTGAGCTACACCTTC. Translating it yields CASSEEAALSYTF.

The rearrangement links TRBV6-6 to TRBJ1-5; D remains unclear. CDR1 is MNHNY and CDR2 is SVGAGI in the germline V gene (reference sequence). CDR3 length: 15 amino acids. V shed 4 bases and J shed 1 base, with 11 bases lying between them. The CDR3 sequence: CASSSPGLSNQPQHF. The CDR3 DNA follows: TGTGCCAGCAGTTCACCCGGTTTGAGCAATCAGCCCCAGCATTTT.

This sequence joins TRBV7-9 and TRBJ2-1; no reliable D call. Germline-derived CDR1 and CDR2 are SEHNR and FQNEAQ (reference sequence). The CDR3 is 14 amino acids. Trimming removed 2 bases from V and 3 bases from J, with 8 bases in between. The CDR3 nucleotides read TGTGCCAGCAGCTTAATAAGGGACTACAATGAGCAGTTCTTC. Translation: CASSLIRDYNEQFF.

This clone was seen a handful of times. The rearrangement links TRBV19 to TRBJ1-1; D remains ambiguous. This CDR3 region has 16 residues. Trimming removed 6 bases at V and 2 bases at J, with 19 bases between. The germline CDR1 and CDR2 sequences are LNHDA and SQIVND (reference sequence). In DNA, the CDR3 is TGTGCCAGTAGGAACCCGCTTGGCGTGGGAAACACTGAAGCTTTCTTT. It encodes CASRNPLGVGNTEAFF.

The chain is built from TRBV5-1 and TRBJ1-3; D uncertain. The V and J ends lost 3 bases and 0 bases respectively, with 7 bases between them. The CDR3 extends over 14 amino acids. CDR1 and CDR2 (germline): SGHRS, YFSETQ. The CDR3 spells CASSSGISGNTIYF. CDR3 DNA sequence: TGCGCCAGCAGCTCCGGGATCTCTGGAAACACCATATATTTT.

With respect to this clone: The junction departs from germline at one end; a sequencing error may be responsible. CDR3 amino acids: CASREETGGWNIQYF. The CDR3 region has the DNA TGTGCCAGCAGGGAAGAGACAGGGGGCTGGAACATTCAGTACTTC. The chain has TRBV2 and TRBJ2-4, with 10 positions matching TRBD1. The germline V gene has CDR1 SNHLY and CDR2 FYNNEI. CDR3 length: 15 amino acids.

This clone came up once. J is TRBJ1-1 and V is TRBV7-2, with D perhaps matching TRBD1 (6 bases). The CDR3 has 15 amino acids. Per germline, CDR1 SGHTA and CDR2 FQGNSA. The V gene lost 0 bases and the J gene lost 1 base, with 9 bases spanning the gap. CDR3 loop: CASSLAGRGNTEAFF. CDR3 nucleotides: TGTGCCAGCAGCTTAGCGGGCAGGGGGAACACTGAAGCTTTCTTT. The whole variable domain, filled in from reference TRBV7-2 and TRBJ1-1, reads GAGVSQSPSNKVTEKGKDVELRCDPISGHTALYWYRQSLGQGLEFLIYFQGNSAPDKSGLPSDRFSAERTGGSVSTLTIQRTQQEDSAVYLCASSLAGRGNTEAFFGQGTRLTVV.

The chain has TRBV19 and TRBJ2-6; D remains ambiguous. CDR1 and CDR2 (germline): LNHDA, SQIVND (reference sequence). The CDR3 consists of 14 residues. V lost 5 bases, J lost 0 bases, and 5 bases lay in between. This CDR3 is CASSQISGANVLTF. The CDR3 nucleotides are TGTGCCAGTAGTCAGATCTCTGGGGCCAACGTCCTGACTTTC. Drawing the rest from reference TRBV19 and TRBJ2-6, the complete variable domain is DGGITQSPKYLFRKEGQNVTLSCEQNLNHDAMYWYRQDPGQGLRLIYYSQIVNDFQKGDIAEGYSVSREKKESFPLTVTSAQKNPTAFYLCASSQISGANVLTFGAGSRLTVL.

The V call is TRBV29-1, the J call TRBJ2-5, with 13 bases that match TRBD2. Germline V gene lookup returns CDR1 SQVTM and CDR2 ANQGSEA. The length of the CDR3 is 17 residues. With 1 base clipped from V and 1 base from J, the junction kept 6 bases outside the gene matches. The CDR3 region is CSVEGSGLAGAQETQYF. The CDR3, as DNA: TGCAGCGTTGAAGGTTCCGGACTAGCGGGAGCCCAAGAGACCCAGTACTTC. The variable domain in full, with the rest retrieved from reference TRBV29-1 and TRBJ2-5, is SAVISQKPSRDICQRGTSLTIQCQVDSQVTMMFWYRQQPGQSLTLIATANQGSEATYESGFVIDKFPISRPNLTFSTLTVSNMSPEDSSIYLCSVEGSGLAGAQETQYFGPGTRLLVL.

The rearrangement links TRBV18 to TRBJ2-1, with D unresolved. Trimming took off 4 bases at V and 0 bases at J, with 16 bases between the two ends. The CDR3 is 17 amino acids. Germline values: CDR1 KGHSH, CDR2 LQKENI. DNA of the CDR3: TGTGCCAGCTCACATGGGTCAGCAGCCAGCTCCTACAATGAGCAGTTCTTC. This translates into CASSHGSAASSYNEQFF.

This chain links TRBV28 with TRBJ1-2; D is ambiguous. Germline V lookup: CDR1 MDHEN, CDR2 SYDVKM. V lost 5 bases and J 3 bases, leaving 13 bases between the germline ends. The CDR3 length is 14 residues. CDR3 sequence (DNA): TGTGCCAGCAGTCCCCCCACAAGATACTATGGCTACACCTTC. This translates into CASSPPTRYYGYTF.

CDR3 region: CASSHRGRGTDTQYF. CDR3 in DNA: TGTGCCAGCTCTCACAGGGGTCGGGGCACAGATACGCAGTATTTT. The chain is built from TRBV18 and TRBJ2-3; 7 bases map to TRBD1. Per the germline V gene, CDR1 is KGHSH and CDR2 is LQKENI. The CDR3 sequence is 15 residues long. Unmatched junction bases numbered 7, after V lost 6 bases and J lost 1 base.

This chain uses TRBV29-1 with TRBJ2-7; 7 bases map to TRBD1. V lost 6 bases, J lost 4 bases, and 12 bases stayed unmatched. Germline V gives CDR1 SQVTM, CDR2 ANQGSEA. There are 14 residues in the CDR3. The CDR3 protein is CSVDRDRTPYEQYF. CDR3 bases: TGCAGCGTAGACCGGGACAGAACACCATACGAGCAGTACTTC.

This clone was observed once. The chain combines TRBV9 with TRBJ2-7, with 8 positions matching TRBD2. The CDR3 is 14 residues long. With 2 bases clipped from V and 4 bases from J, the junction kept 5 bases outside the gene matches. Germline V gene data show CDR1 as SGDLS and CDR2 as YYNGEE. CDR3 coding DNA: TGTGCCAGCAGCGTTAGCGGGGAGAATTACGAGCAGTACTTC. Residues: CASSVSGENYEQYF. The full variable domain, completed using reference TRBV9 and TRBJ2-7, is DSGVTQTPKHLITATGQRVTLRCSPRSGDLSVYWYQQSLDQGLQFLIQYYNGEERAKGNILERFSAQQFPDLHSELNLSSLELGDSALYFCASSVSGENYEQYFGPGTRLTVT.

The chain has TRBV2 and TRBJ2-1, with D unclear. V was cut by 3 bases and J by 9 bases, with 9 bases left in between. The germline gives CDR1 SNHLY, CDR2 FYNNEI. The CDR3 has 12 amino acids. CDR3 coding DNA: TGTGCCAGCAGTGAGAGGAGAACTGAGCAGTTCTTC. This translates into CASSERRTEQFF.